Each of the 15 T cell receptor beta chains below was sequenced from the same sample in a study of cytomegalovirus exposure and HLA in healthy donors. PCR involved 60 Vbeta and 13 Jbeta primers. Profiled with immunoSEQ multiplex PCR; TCRdb holds only in-frame clones, not every one. The sample includes about 99,000 clones, nearly 80% of them seen just once. The sample taken for sequencing was PBMCs. The receptors derive from a man in his sixties in good health and CMV-seropositive.

CDR3 loop: CASSLERGRNSPLHF. The CDR3 DNA reads as TGCGCCAGCAGCTTGGAGAGGGGGCGTAATTCACCCCTCCACTTT. The chain uses TRBV5-1 and TRBJ1-6, with TRBD1 matching over 7 bases. Germline-derived CDR1 and CDR2 are SGHRS and YFSETQ. The CDR3 runs to 15 residues. The V segment lost 0 bases and the J segment 6 bases; nucleotides outside the gene matches: 3.

This chain joins TRBV2 and TRBJ2-3, with 7 bases matching TRBD2. This CDR3 contains 15 residues. The ends lost 4 bases at V and 1 base at J; junction bases unmatched: 5. Germline V lookup: CDR1 SNHLY, CDR2 FYNNEI. CDR3 bases: TGTGCCAGCAGTGGGGGGGGATCTCGCACAGATACGCAGTATTTT. Protein product: CASSGGGSRTDTQYF. The full variable domain, completed using reference TRBV2 and TRBJ2-3, is EPEVTQTPSHQVTQMGQEVILRCVPISNHLYFYWYRQILGQKVEFLVSFYNNEISEKSEIFDDQFSVERPDGSNFTLKIRSTKLEDSAMYFCASSGGGSRTDTQYFGPGTRLTVL.

CDR3 in DNA: TGCGCCAGCAGCCACGCCCCAGGGACAGGGGGCAGTGATACGCAGTATTTT. This translates into CASSHAPGTGGSDTQYF. J is TRBJ2-3 and V is TRBV4-3; TRBD1 aligns across 12 bases. The CDR3 runs to 17 residues. With 3 bases clipped from V and 6 bases from J, the junction kept 10 bases outside the gene matches. Germline assignment: CDR1 LGHNA and CDR2 YSLEER.

The rearrangement links TRBV30 to TRBJ2-3; 15 nucleotides align to TRBD2. The CDR3 is 20 residues long. V was pared by 6 bases and J by 2 bases, with 18 bases of the junction left unmatched. Germline values: CDR1 GTSNPN, CDR2 SVGIG (reference sequence). The CDR3 nucleotides are TGTGCCTGCTGGACCAGCGTCAGGACTAGCGGGGGGGCAGTCACAGATACGCAGTATTTT. It translates to CACWTSVRTSGGAVTDTQYF.

This CDR3 reads CASSEGGGWGRTDTQYF. The CDR3 DNA reads as TGTGCCAGCAGTGAAGGGGGGGGGTGGGGGCGCACAGATACGCAGTATTTT. The chain carries TRBV2 and TRBJ2-3; D possibly corresponds to TRBD2 (7 bases). Germline V gives CDR1 SNHLY, CDR2 FYNNEI. There are 17 residues in the CDR3. The ends were cut back, 1 base at V and 1 base at J, with 15 bases in the middle.

The gene calls are TRBV18 and TRBJ2-7; 9 bases are a match to TRBD2. CDR1 and CDR2 (germline): KGHSH, LQKENI. The CDR3 has 15 amino acids. The ends lost 4 bases at V and 1 base at J; junction bases unmatched: 5. The CDR3 is CASSLPAGGSYEQYF. DNA of the CDR3: TGTGCCAGCTCACTGCCAGCGGGGGGTTCCTACGAGCAGTACTTC.

The J gene is TRBJ2-3, the V gene TRBV7-9; maybe TRBD2 (6 bases). CDR3 length equals 14 residues. With 9 bases removed from V and 2 bases from J, the gap between germline ends came to 15 bases. The germline V gene encodes CDR1 SEHNR and CDR2 FQNEAQ (reference sequence). The CDR3 is CARGGEGDTDTQYF. CDR3 bases: TGTGCCAGGGGGGGAGAGGGAGACACAGATACGCAGTATTTT. Full variable domain (rest looked up from reference TRBV7-9 and TRBJ2-3): DTGVSQNPRHKITKRGQNVTFRCDPISEHNRLYWYRQTLGQGPEFLTYFQNEAQLEKSRLLSDRFSAERPKGSFSTLEIQRTEQGDSAMYLCARGGEGDTDTQYFGPGTRLTVL.

The chain combines TRBV5-1 with TRBJ2-7, with 10 nucleotides matching TRBD1. Germline CDR1 reads SGHRS; CDR2 reads YFSETQ. This CDR3 has 14 amino acids. J was trimmed by 7 bases and V by 0 bases; bases with no gene match: 4. The CDR3 DNA sequence: TGCGCCAGCAGCTTGGGACAGGGGGCTCAAGAGCAGTACTTC. It translates to CASSLGQGAQEQYF.

This chain connects TRBV18 to TRBJ1-6, with D uncertain. CDR1 KGHSH and CDR2 LQKENI come from the germline V gene. V was pared by 3 bases and J by 13 bases, with 13 bases between. The CDR3 is 13 residues long. The CDR3 DNA is TGTGCCAGCTCACCCGGACTGAGTTCGCCCCTCCACTTT. It is translated as CASSPGLSSPLHF.

This CDR3 reads CASSQMGGTGELFF. The CDR3 DNA follows: TGTGCCAGCAGTCAAATGGGGGGCACCGGGGAGCTGTTTTTT. V and J are TRBV6-4 and TRBJ2-2, with D possibly matching TRBD2 (6 bases). Germline V lookup: CDR1 MRHNA, CDR2 SNTAGT. This CDR3 is built from 14 residues. Trimming took 5 bases from V and 4 from J, leaving 11 bases between them.

V usage is TRBV18 and J usage is TRBJ1-5, with TRBD1 matching 10 bases. The CDR3 loop spans 15 amino acids. J lost 4 bases, V lost 3 bases, and 3 bases had no gene match. Germline values: CDR1 KGHSH, CDR2 LQKENI. CDR3 nucleotide sequence: TGTGCCAGCTCACCCGGGACAGGGGCGAATCAGCCCCAGCATTTT. Translating gives CASSPGTGANQPQHF. The variable domain in full, completed from reference TRBV18 and TRBJ1-5, reads NAGVMQNPRHLVRRRGQEARLRCSPMKGHSHVYWYRQLPEEGLKFMVYLQKENIIDESGMPKERFSAEFPKEGPSILRIQQVVRGDSAAYFCASSPGTGANQPQHFGDGTRLSIL.

This chain connects TRBV7-2 to TRBJ2-5, with 10 bases fitting TRBD1. Trimming cost V 5 bases and J 5 bases; bases outside gene matches: 5. Germline CDR1 is SGHTA and CDR2 is FQGNSA. The CDR3 has 14 residues. The CDR3 nucleotides are TGTGCCAGCAGCCTGACAGGGGGCGCCGAGACCCAGTACTTC. Its translation: CASSLTGGAETQYF.

This chain links TRBV27 with TRBJ1-4; D uncertain. The V gene lost 4 bases and the J gene lost 8 bases, with 17 bases spanning the gap. This CDR3 has 15 amino acids. The germline V gene has CDR1 MNHEY and CDR2 SMNVEV (reference sequence). CDR3 sequence reads: CASSWRVGDEEKLFF. In DNA form, the CDR3 reads TGTGCCAGCAGTTGGCGGGTCGGGGATGAGGAAAAACTGTTTTTT.

This clone was found a few times. This chain links TRBV2 with TRBJ2-7; 7 nucleotides line up with TRBD1. Germline lookup yields CDR1 SNHLY and CDR2 FYNNEI. The CDR3 has 14 amino acids. V lost 8 bases to trimming and J lost 5 bases; unmatched junction nucleotides: 12. The CDR3 nucleotides read TGTGCCAGCGAAGACCTCATACAGGGGCACGAGCAGTACTTC. Protein product: CASEDLIQGHEQYF.

The gene calls are TRBV7-6 and TRBJ1-5; TRBD1 is a possible D gene (5 bases). This CDR3 is built from 13 residues. V was shortened by 4 bases and J by 6 bases, with 10 bases between the two germline ends. Germline lookup yields CDR1 SGHVS and CDR2 FNYEAQ. Here the CDR3 DNA reads TGTGCCAGCAGCTCCAGGGTAACTCAGCCCCAGCATTTT. This codes for CASSSRVTQPQHF.